This TCR beta chain was captured in a study of vaccination effects on CD4 cells after COVID-19. Overall study: Each participant received a vaccine that was either BNT162b2 or mRNA-1273, given as two doses.

Only in-frame clones appear in the TCRdb table, and some are missing; sequencing was by immunoSEQ multiplex PCR. The top ten hold around 25% of the sample, which has some 63,000 clones, approximately 72% seen once. Trimming cost V 0 bases and J 8 bases, with 17 bases left between them. The length of the CDR3 is 16 residues. Germline CDR1 and CDR2: MNHEY and SVGAGI. Study conclusions and caveats: Marked contraction was observed in infection-induced and vaccine-induced clones late after vaccination.

About this clone: Its antigen is unknown.

CD4+ T cells were isolated after less than 12 days of culture. Half-medium changes using IL-2 medium occurred on days 3 and 7. This sample comprised CD4+ T cells from PBMCs cultured without peptide, obtained before COVID-19 vaccination. The chain is built from TRBV6-5 and TRBJ2-4, with TRBD1 as a possible D gene (6 bases). The TCR originated in a human donor who had a prior SARS-CoV-2 infection. The CDR3: CASSYSRPTGIYIQYF. CDR3 nucleotides: TGTGCCAGCAGTTACTCCAGGCCGACAGGCATATACATTCAGTACTTC.